One and the same sample provided the 26 T cell receptor beta chains below, sequenced in a study of blood T cell repertoires in COVID-19. The repertoire was sequenced with immunoSEQ multiplex PCR; TCRdb's copy has only in-frame clones and lacks some. The sample carries 200,000 to 250,000 clones, about 84% recorded once. Sequenced: PBMCs or T cells enriched from blood (not recorded which). These receptor sequences come from a woman in her forties or fifties who had recovered from COVID-19.

This clone is deemed medium-sized. The rearrangement uses TRBV6-1 and TRBJ2-5; 8 bases fit TRBD2. CDR3 length: 15 residues. Trimming took 2 bases from V and 1 from J; bases not matched to a gene: 3. Germline CDR1 is MNHNS and CDR2 is SASEGT. In nucleotides, the CDR3 is TGTGCCAGCAGTGAATCGGCGGGGGGCCAAGAGACCCAGTACTTC. Its translation is CASSESAGGQETQYF.

This clone showed up just once. The chain carries TRBV5-1 and TRBJ2-7, with a weak D call TRBD2 (7 bases). Germline values: CDR1 SGHRS, CDR2 YFSETQ. The CDR3 loop spans 14 amino acids. V lost 5 bases to trimming and J lost 2 bases, with 14 bases between them. DNA of the CDR3: TGCGCCAGCAGTAGGGAGGGGGGGCCCTACGAGCAGTACTTC. It specifies CASSREGGPYEQYF.

The genes are TRBV6-5 and TRBJ2-1; the match to TRBD2 covers 14 bases. The CDR3 covers 16 residues. J lost 12 bases, V lost 4 bases, and 11 bases had no gene match. Germline V gene lookup returns CDR1 MNHEY and CDR2 SVGAGI. CDR3 DNA: TGTGCCAGCAGTTCTACCGGGACTAGCGGGAGATTAGGGCAGTTCTTC. Translated: CASSSTGTSGRLGQFF.

The V gene is TRBV5-1, the J gene TRBJ2-6, with TRBD1 as a possible D gene (5 bases). Germline CDR1 and CDR2: SGHRS and YFSETQ. The length of the CDR3 is 15 residues. Between the trimmed V and J ends, which lost 4 bases and 0 bases, there was a span of 8 bases. CDR3: CASSLDSSGANVLTF. The CDR3 DNA reads as TGCGCCAGCAGCCTAGACAGCTCTGGGGCCAACGTCCTGACTTTC.

This sequence joins TRBV5-4 and TRBJ2-5, with TRBD2 matching over 7 bases. Germline-derived CDR1 and CDR2 are SGHNT and YYREEE (reference sequence). J lost 3 bases, V lost 4 bases, and 9 bases had no gene match. The CDR3 length is 15 residues. CDR3 amino acids: CASSAPWAGEETQYF. For the CDR3, the DNA is TGTGCCAGCAGCGCCCCCTGGGCGGGAGAAGAGACCCAGTACTTC.

The chain carries TRBV6-5 and TRBJ1-1; no firm D call. This CDR3 region has 13 residues. Trimming shortened V by 2 bases and J by 5 bases, and 9 bases separated the two germline ends. Germline V gene sequence: CDR1 MNHEY, CDR2 SVGAGI. For the CDR3, the DNA is TGTGCCAGCAGTTACAACAGTTTTACTGAAGCTTTCTTT. Amino acid sequence: CASSYNSFTEAFF.

In this sample, this clone turned up a few times. V gene TRBV6-4 combines with J gene TRBJ1-1, with D possibly being TRBD1 (6 bases). Looked up from germline, CDR1 is MRHNA and CDR2 is SNTAGT. Trimming took off 8 bases at V and 2 bases at J, with 12 bases between the two ends. This CDR3 is 13 amino acids long. In nucleotides, the CDR3 is TGTGCCAGCCGGGGGGGGCCAAACACTGAAGCTTTCTTT. Protein: CASRGGPNTEAFF.

This clone was detected only a few times. The gene calls are TRBV6-2 or TRBV6-3 and TRBJ1-1; D gene unclear. V lost 2 bases and J lost 2, with 6 bases in between. Germline V gene data show CDR1 as MNHEY and CDR2 as SVGEGT. This CDR3 is built from 13 residues. CDR3 loop: CASSYALNTEAFF. DNA of the CDR3: TGTGCCAGCAGTTACGCCCTAAACACTGAAGCTTTCTTT.

CDR3 sequence: CASSLAGGPDEQYF. CDR3 coding DNA: TGTGCCAGCAGCTTGGCGGGAGGGCCTGACGAGCAGTACTTC. The chain joins TRBV5-4 to TRBJ2-7, with 8 bases aligning to TRBD2. The ends lost 0 bases at V and 5 bases at J; junction bases unmatched: 4. This CDR3 comprises 14 residues. The V gene's germline CDR1 is SGHNT and CDR2 YYREEE (reference sequence). Drawing the rest from reference TRBV5-4 and TRBJ2-7, the complete variable domain is ETGVTQSPTHLIKTRGQQVTLRCSSQSGHNTVSWYQQALGQGPQFIFQYYREEENGRGNFPPRFSGLQFPNYSSELNVNALELDDSALYLCASSLAGGPDEQYFGPGTRLTVT.

The rearrangement joins TRBV7-6 to TRBJ1-6; TRBD1 agrees at 7 bases. CDR1 is SGHVS and CDR2 is FNYEAQ in the germline V gene. This CDR3 comprises 14 residues. V dropped 3 bases and J dropped 9; count of bases not matched to a gene: 5. The DNA for the CDR3 is TGTGCCAGCAGCTTCACAGGGGTAGGTTCACCCCTCCACTTT. It translates to CASSFTGVGSPLHF.

This chain connects TRBV7-9 to TRBJ1-4; perhaps TRBD1 as D (6 bases). Germline V gives CDR1 SEHNR, CDR2 FQNEAQ (reference sequence). Trimming cost V 6 bases and J 4 bases, with 21 bases left between them. The CDR3 is 17 residues long. Here the CDR3 DNA reads TGTGCCAGCAGTCCTTCCCTCCGAGGGGGGGTTAATGAAAAACTGTTTTTT. Translating gives CASSPSLRGGVNEKLFF.

The chain employs TRBV24-1 and TRBJ1-5, with D tentatively TRBD1 (5 bases). The V and J ends lost 2 bases and 9 bases respectively, with 16 bases between them. The V gene's germline CDR1 is KGHDR and CDR2 SFDVKD. This CDR3 region has 15 residues. CDR3 DNA: TGTGCCACCAGTGATTCCGCCGCAGGGCGCTCGCCCCAGCATTTT. Amino acids: CATSDSAAGRSPQHF.

This rearrangement joins TRBV6-4 to TRBJ2-1; 14 nucleotides agree with TRBD2. Germline V gene data show CDR1 as MRHNA and CDR2 as SNTAGT. This CDR3 comprises 16 residues. Unmatched junction bases numbered 10, after V lost 6 bases and J lost 9 bases. The CDR3 nucleotides read TGTGCCAGCAGCCCCAGACTAGCGGGAGGGCTCAGTGAGCAGTTCTTC. Encoded protein: CASSPRLAGGLSEQFF.

The CDR3 spells CASSHPPEGTTEAFF. The CDR3 DNA reads TGTGCCAGTAGCCACCCCCCGGAGGGTACCACTGAAGCTTTCTTT. The chain carries TRBV19 and TRBJ1-1; D remains ambiguous. CDR3 length: 15 residues. Germline-derived CDR1 and CDR2 are LNHDA and SQIVND (reference sequence). V lost 6 bases and J 4 bases, leaving 18 bases between the germline ends.

This clone occurred a few times. The chain recombines TRBV7-2 with TRBJ2-2; 14 nucleotides line up with TRBD2. The CDR3 covers 16 residues. The germline gives CDR1 SGHTA, CDR2 FQGNSA. V shed 4 bases and J 9 bases; nucleotides not matched to a gene: 7. The CDR3 loop reads CASSSQGTSGSRELFF. The CDR3, as DNA: TGTGCCAGCAGCTCGCAAGGGACTAGCGGGAGTAGGGAGCTGTTTTTT. Supplemented by reference TRBV7-2 and TRBJ2-2, the full variable domain reads GAGVSQSPSNKVTEKGKDVELRCDPISGHTALYWYRQSLGQGLEFLIYFQGNSAPDKSGLPSDRFSAERTGGSVSTLTIQRTQQEDSAVYLCASSSQGTSGSRELFFGEGSRLTVL.

The CDR3 sequence: CASSHLPGQGGSGNTIYF. The CDR3 DNA is TGTGCCAGCAGCCACCTTCCGGGACAGGGTGGTAGTGGAAACACCATATATTTT. This chain connects TRBV7-9 to TRBJ1-3, with 9 bases matching TRBD1. This CDR3 spans 18 amino acids. The V and J ends lost 5 bases and 3 bases, in that order; junction bases with no gene match: 14. Germline CDR1 SEHNR, CDR2 FQNEAQ (reference sequence).

This clone was detected only a few times. The rearrangement joins TRBV11-2 to TRBJ2-7, with D maybe TRBD1 (6 bases). V lost 1 base and J lost 3, with 7 bases in between. In germline, CDR1 is SGHAT, CDR2 FQNNGV. The CDR3 is 13 residues long. As DNA, the CDR3 is TGTGCCAGCAGCTTAGGGACAGACTACGAGCAGTACTTC. Encoded protein: CASSLGTDYEQYF.

The chain links TRBV5-4 to TRBJ2-3; possible D gene TRBD1, 6 bases. The CDR3 is made up of 14 amino acids. CDR1 is SGHNT and CDR2 is YYREEE in the germline V gene (reference sequence). Trimming stripped 3 bases from V and 1 base from J, with 9 bases between. This CDR3 is CASSSNRGTDTQYF. The CDR3 DNA reads TGTGCCAGCAGCTCCAACAGGGGCACAGATACGCAGTATTTT. Supplemented by reference TRBV5-4 and TRBJ2-3, the full variable domain reads ETGVTQSPTHLIKTRGQQVTLRCSSQSGHNTVSWYQQALGQGPQFIFQYYREEENGRGNFPPRFSGLQFPNYSSELNVNALELDDSALYLCASSSNRGTDTQYFGPGTRLTVL.

The chain uses TRBV5-6 and TRBJ1-5, with 11 bases lining up with TRBD1. The CDR3 totals 15 residues. The trim removed 3 bases at V and 11 bases at J, leaving 10 bases unmatched. Germline loops: CDR1 SGHDT, CDR2 YYEEEE. The CDR3 DNA is TGTGCCAGCAGCTACAAATTCCGGGACAGGGGGGCCCAGCATTTT. The encoded protein is CASSYKFRDRGAQHF.

This clone has more than one count but fewer than ten. The chain has TRBV30 and TRBJ2-7, with D possibly matching TRBD1 (5 bases). Looked up from germline, CDR1 is GTSNPN and CDR2 is SVGIG (reference sequence). The ends were cut back, 3 bases at V and 2 bases at J, with 20 bases in the middle. The CDR3 covers 16 residues. CDR3 in DNA: TGTGCCTGGAGCCGGCGGAGTTTAGGACAAACCTACGAGCAGTACTTC. Amino acids: CAWSRRSLGQTYEQYF.

This chain uses TRBV7-9 with TRBJ2-5; a possible D gene is TRBD2 (5 bases). Trimming left V 2 bases short and J 4 bases short, with 14 bases between. Germline V gene sequence: CDR1 SEHNR, CDR2 FQNEAQ (reference sequence). The CDR3 runs 15 residues. CDR3 residues: CASSLKSGITETQYF. The CDR3 nucleotides read TGTGCCAGCAGCTTAAAATCGGGGATTACAGAGACCCAGTACTTC.

This rearrangement joins TRBV29-1 to TRBJ2-1; 9 nucleotides align to TRBD1. The V gene end was trimmed by 5 bases and the J gene end by 5 bases; junction bases not matched to a gene: 10. The germline gives CDR1 SQVTM, CDR2 ANQGSEA. The CDR3 spans 15 residues. This CDR3 is CSVKQTGGRDNEQFF. CDR3 DNA: TGCAGCGTTAAACAAACAGGGGGCAGGGACAATGAGCAGTTCTTC.

V and J are TRBV19 and TRBJ2-2, with TRBD1 matching 10 bases. The CDR3 is 17 amino acids. Losses at the gene ends were 5 bases for V and 6 bases for J; bases not matched to a gene: 12. CDR1 is LNHDA, CDR2 SQIVND, per germline (reference sequence). The CDR3 DNA is TGTGCCAGTAGTCCCCGACAGGGGGCGTTGTTCGCCGGGGAGCTGTTTTTT. As protein: CASSPRQGALFAGELFF.

V is TRBV21-1 and J is TRBJ1-5; the D call of TRBD1 is as the table states it, not checked on the DNA. TRBV21-1 is a pseudogene. This CDR3 is 11 amino acids long. The CDR3 loop reads CASQKGEAQHF. The DNA for the CDR3 is TGTGCCAGCCAGAAGGGGGAAGCCCAGCATTTT.

The chain's CDR3 is CASRTSGGVPYEQYF. CDR3 bases: TGTGCCAGCCGAACTAGCGGGGGAGTTCCCTACGAGCAGTACTTC. The gene calls are TRBV27 and TRBJ2-7; 11 bases line up with TRBD2. The CDR3 is 15 residues long. J was trimmed by 2 bases and V by 8 bases; bases with no gene match: 8. From germline, CDR1 is MNHEY and CDR2 SMNVEV (reference sequence).

The chain employs TRBV6-6 and TRBJ1-1; the D gene is possibly TRBD1 (5 bases). CDR3 length: 13 amino acids. Deletions cut 7 bases from V and 0 bases from J, with 9 bases between. Germline CDR1 and CDR2: MNHNY and SVGAGI (reference sequence). The CDR3 DNA reads as TGTGCCAGCATGGGGCCCATGAACACTGAAGCTTTCTTT. Amino acids: CASMGPMNTEAFF.